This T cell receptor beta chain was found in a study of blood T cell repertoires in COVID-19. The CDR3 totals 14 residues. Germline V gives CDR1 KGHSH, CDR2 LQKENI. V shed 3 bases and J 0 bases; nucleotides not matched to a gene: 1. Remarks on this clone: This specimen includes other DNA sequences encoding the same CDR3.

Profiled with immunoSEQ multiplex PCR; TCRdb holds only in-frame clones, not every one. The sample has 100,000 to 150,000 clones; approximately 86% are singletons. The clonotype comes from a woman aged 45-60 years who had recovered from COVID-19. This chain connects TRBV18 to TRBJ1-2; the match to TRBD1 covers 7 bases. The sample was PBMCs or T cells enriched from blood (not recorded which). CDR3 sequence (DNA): TGTGCCAGCTCACCTGACAGGGCTAACTATGGCTACACCTTC. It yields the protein CASSPDRANYGYTF.